Below are 8 T cell receptor beta chains sequenced from a single sample in a study of brain T cells in children with intractable seizures. The protocol was immunoSEQ multiplex PCR, while the TCRdb copy is restricted to in-frame clones and leaves out a portion. The sample has around 70,000 clones, about 93% seen once. Sequencing used peripheral blood, obtained at surgery. Every receptor here comes from a boy in the first two years of life with tuberous sclerosis and intractable seizures.

The chain couples TRBV30 to TRBJ2-2, with no clear D. The CDR3 sequence is 13 residues long. CDR1 and CDR2 (germline): GTSNPN, SVGIG (reference sequence). Trimming removed 0 bases from V and 1 base from J, with 3 bases in between. The CDR3 is CAWSVGNTGELFF. The CDR3, as DNA: TGTGCCTGGAGTGTCGGGAACACCGGGGAGCTGTTTTTT.

This sequence joins TRBV9 and TRBJ1-4, with D perhaps matching TRBD1 (6 bases). Trimming took 0 bases from V and 8 from J, leaving 14 bases between them. Germline CDR1 and CDR2: SGDLS and YYNGEE. The CDR3 extends over 15 amino acids. Here the CDR3 DNA reads TGTGCCAGCAGCGTAGGAGGGACAAGGGACGAAAAACTGTTTTTT. Translation gives CASSVGGTRDEKLFF.

The chain has TRBV6-2 or TRBV6-3 and TRBJ2-1; D possibly corresponds to TRBD2 (6 bases). The CDR3 extends over 13 amino acids. Germline CDR1 and CDR2: MNHEY and SVGEGT. V was shortened by 5 bases and J by 7 bases, with 12 bases between the two germline ends. Written as DNA, the CDR3 is TGTGCCAGCAGTCCAATCCGGGGGAATGAGCAGTTCTTC. This codes for CASSPIRGNEQFF.

This chain joins TRBV12-3 or TRBV12-4 and TRBJ1-2; the D is unclear. This CDR3 has 12 amino acids. The V end was cut by 4 bases, the J end by 8 bases, with 11 bases between. CDR3 residues: CASSYTRWGYTF. In DNA, the CDR3 is TGTGCCAGCAGTTACACCCGGTGGGGCTACACCTTC.

V and J are TRBV19 and TRBJ1-1; 7 positions agree with TRBD1. Trimming at V came to 5 bases and at J to 1 base, leaving 10 bases not matched to a gene. There are 16 residues in the CDR3. Germline CDR1 is LNHDA and CDR2 is SQIVND (reference sequence). CDR3 sequence (DNA): TGTGCCAGTAGTGGGGGGGCGACAGGGTGGAACACTGAAGCTTTCTTT. Amino acid sequence: CASSGGATGWNTEAFF.

A single count supports this clone. The chain links TRBV7-9 to TRBJ2-1; D tentatively fits TRBD1 or TRBD2 (5 bases each). This CDR3 spans 13 amino acids. V was pared by 11 bases and J by 5 bases, with 16 bases between. Germline loops: CDR1 SEHNR, CDR2 FQNEAQ (reference sequence). The DNA for the CDR3 is TGTGCCGGATCGGGACCCACCAACAATGAGCAGTTCTTC. It specifies CAGSGPTNNEQFF.

The J gene is TRBJ2-7, the V gene TRBV20-1; D is perhaps TRBD2 (6 bases). V was trimmed by 8 bases and J by 2 bases, leaving 10 bases between them. The CDR3 runs 11 residues. Germline CDR1 reads DFQATT; CDR2 reads SNEGSKA (reference sequence). This CDR3 is CSTGETYEQYF. In DNA form, the CDR3 reads TGCAGTACGGGGGAAACCTACGAGCAGTACTTC.

This chain connects TRBV7-3 to TRBJ2-1; TRBD1 matches at 11 bases. From germline, CDR1 is SGHTA and CDR2 FQGTGA. The CDR3 loop spans 16 amino acids. V lost 4 bases to trimming and J lost 7 bases; unmatched junction nucleotides: 9. DNA of the CDR3: TGTGCCAGCAGCTACGAAGGACAGGGGGCGGGTAATGAGCAGTTCTTC. It yields the protein CASSYEGQGAGNEQFF.